Sequencing of this T cell receptor beta chain was carried out in a study of blood T cell repertoires in COVID-19 (dated by TCRdb to the early 2020s). With regard to the full study: Samples covering the acute and convalescent phases of COVID-19 were provided by collaborators in the United States, Italy and Spain. The prospective study material was composed of cDNA or gDNA derived from T cells, B-cell-depleted T cells, or PBMCs. The dataset comprised deeply sampled blood TCRbeta repertoires from subjects exposed to, actively infected with, or recovered from COVID-19. A freely available public database, intended as a resource for researchers studying the immune response to SARS-CoV-2, is where the repertoires were released. Sample metadata almost always included a de-identified subject ID, COVID-19 status, age in years and sex. The samples were drawn from two sources: the first 160 participants of the ongoing ImmuneRACE study, and 1,200 or so subjects contributed by 6 global collaborators. HLA class I and class II types, where available, came from metadata supplied by the sample provider rather than from assay-based typing. Study-wide conclusions, independent of this receptor: How much clinical and demographic metadata was included differed by source and by participant, and the metadata was provided uncurated.

A note on this clone: Its antigen is not yet known. It has no much larger one-base neighbor in the sample; base qualities were not kept.

The germline V gene provides CDR1 SGHRS and CDR2 YFSETQ. V is clipped by 3 bases and J by 3 bases, and the sequence between their germline boundaries is 7 bases long. The cysteine opens and the phenylalanine closes a CDR3 of 13 amino acids. The read is trimmed to its CDR3 DNA, 39 bases read in frame from base 1. The immunoSEQ Assay, a bias-controlled multiplex PCR, was used to amplify TCRbeta CDR3 regions from genomic DNA. On the study's bioinformatics: Nucleated cell counts per sample were estimated from amplification of reference gene primers within the assay. Sequence reads were collapsed and filtered to measure the absolute abundance of every unique TCRbeta CDR3 rearrangement. Productive Simpson clonality was computed per sample as the square root of Simpson's diversity index over productive rearrangements. TCRdb obtained this table from immuneACCESS and retained in-frame rearrangements with V and J assigned. These tables miss some clones; where compared with another copy, unresolved V genes account for less than half of the shortfall, and the remainder is unexplained. That table is the source of V, J and clone size, and D and trimming were worked out from the DNA. The sample profile shows roughly 280,000 clones; approximately 82% of them were found once. The ten largest clones take up over 4.5% of the sample.

A second Seattle source provided samples from volunteer blood donors who had recovered from COVID-19. Collaborating institutions collected whole blood in K2EDTA tubes following their own protocols. For TCRbeta analysis, collaborators shipped samples in one of three forms: frozen whole blood, isolated PBMCs, or DNA extracted from either of those sample types. Recombination connected TRBV5-1 to TRBJ2-1, and TRBD2 may be the D gene, going by 5 matching bases. Sequencing was performed on peripheral blood. This TCR was recovered from a man aged 55-75 years who had recovered from COVID-19. For the CDR3, the sequence is CASSWESYNEQFF. The sequenced DNA: TGCGCCAGCAGCTGGGAGAGCTACAATGAGCAGTTCTTC.